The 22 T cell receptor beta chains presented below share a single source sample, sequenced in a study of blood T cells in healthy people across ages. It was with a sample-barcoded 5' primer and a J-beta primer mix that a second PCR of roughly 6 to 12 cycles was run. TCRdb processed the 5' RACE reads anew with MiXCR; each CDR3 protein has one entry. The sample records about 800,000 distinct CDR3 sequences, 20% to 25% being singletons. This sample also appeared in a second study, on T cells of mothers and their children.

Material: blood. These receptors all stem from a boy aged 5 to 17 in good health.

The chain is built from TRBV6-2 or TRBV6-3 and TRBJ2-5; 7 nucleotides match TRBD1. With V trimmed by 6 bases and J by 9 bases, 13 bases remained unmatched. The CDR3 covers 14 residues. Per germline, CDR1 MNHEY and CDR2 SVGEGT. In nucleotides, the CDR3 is TGTGCCAGCAGACCGGGACAGCCAGGGCGGTCCCAGTACTTC. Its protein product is CASRPGQPGRSQYF.

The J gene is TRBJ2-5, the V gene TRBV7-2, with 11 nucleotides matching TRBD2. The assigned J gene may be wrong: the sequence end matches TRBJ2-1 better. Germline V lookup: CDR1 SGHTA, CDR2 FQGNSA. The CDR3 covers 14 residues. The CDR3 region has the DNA TGTGCCAGCAGGGAGACTAGCGGGGTACGTGAGCAGTTCTTC. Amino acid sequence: CASRETSGVREQFF.

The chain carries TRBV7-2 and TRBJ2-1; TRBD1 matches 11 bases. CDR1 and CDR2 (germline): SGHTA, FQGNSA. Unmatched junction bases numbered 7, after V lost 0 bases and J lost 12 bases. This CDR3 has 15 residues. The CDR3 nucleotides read TGTGCCAGCAGCTTAGCGGGACAGGGGGGATTTGGGCAGTTCTTC. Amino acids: CASSLAGQGGFGQFF. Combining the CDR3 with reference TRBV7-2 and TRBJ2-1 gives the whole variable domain GAGVSQSPSNKVTEKGKDVELRCDPISGHTALYWYRQSLGQGLEFLIYFQGNSAPDKSGLPSDRFSAERTGGSVSTLTIQRTQQEDSAVYLCASSLAGQGGFGQFFGPGTRLTVL.

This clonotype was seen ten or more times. Written as DNA, the CDR3 is TGTGCCACCAGTGACTCGGGACCCAGCTACGAGCAGTACTTC. The encoded protein is CATSDSGPSYEQYF. The V call is TRBV24-1, the J call TRBJ2-7; the D gene could be TRBD1 or TRBD2 (5 bases each). This CDR3 contains 14 residues. CDR1 is KGHDR and CDR2 is SFDVKD in the germline V gene. V was cut by 4 bases and J by 3 bases, with 12 bases left in between.

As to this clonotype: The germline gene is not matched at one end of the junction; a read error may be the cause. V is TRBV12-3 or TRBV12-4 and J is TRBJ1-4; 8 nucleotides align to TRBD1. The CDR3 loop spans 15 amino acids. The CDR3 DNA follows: TGTGCCAGCAGTCGACCGACAGGGGTTAATGAAAAACTGGTTTTT. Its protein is CASSRPTGVNEKLVF.

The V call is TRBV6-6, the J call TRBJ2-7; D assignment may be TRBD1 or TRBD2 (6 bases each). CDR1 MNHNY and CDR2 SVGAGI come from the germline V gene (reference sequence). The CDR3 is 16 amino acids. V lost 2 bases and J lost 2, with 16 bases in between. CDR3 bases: TGTGCCAGCAGTTACCCCGAGGGGGAGGTGGCCTACGAGCAGTACTTC. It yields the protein CASSYPEGEVAYEQYF.

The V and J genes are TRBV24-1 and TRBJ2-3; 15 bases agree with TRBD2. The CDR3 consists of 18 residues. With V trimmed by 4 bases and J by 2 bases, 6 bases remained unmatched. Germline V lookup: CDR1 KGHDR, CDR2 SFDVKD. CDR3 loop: CATSDRGLAGGFTDTQYF. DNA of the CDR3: TGTGCCACCAGTGACCGGGGACTAGCGGGAGGATTCACAGATACGCAGTATTTT.

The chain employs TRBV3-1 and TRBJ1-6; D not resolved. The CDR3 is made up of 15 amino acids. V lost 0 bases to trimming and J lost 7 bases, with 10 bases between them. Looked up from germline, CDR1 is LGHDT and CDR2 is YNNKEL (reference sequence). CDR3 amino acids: CASSQDGAGNSPLHF. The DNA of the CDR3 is TGTGCCAGCAGCCAAGATGGTGCGGGAAATTCACCCCTCCACTTT.

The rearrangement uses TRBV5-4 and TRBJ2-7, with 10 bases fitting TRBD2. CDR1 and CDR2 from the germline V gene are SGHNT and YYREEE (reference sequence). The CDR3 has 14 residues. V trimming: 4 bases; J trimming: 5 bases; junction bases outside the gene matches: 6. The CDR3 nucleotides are TGTGCCAGCAGCGGGGGACTAGCGCCCCACGAGCAGTACTTC. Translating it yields CASSGGLAPHEQYF.

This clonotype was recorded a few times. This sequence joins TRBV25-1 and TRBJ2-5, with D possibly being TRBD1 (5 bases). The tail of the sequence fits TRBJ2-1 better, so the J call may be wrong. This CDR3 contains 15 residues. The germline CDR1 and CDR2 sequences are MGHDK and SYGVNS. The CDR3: CASSVETGVNNEQFF. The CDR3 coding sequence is TGTGCCAGCAGTGTGGAAACAGGCGTTAACAATGAGCAGTTCTTC.

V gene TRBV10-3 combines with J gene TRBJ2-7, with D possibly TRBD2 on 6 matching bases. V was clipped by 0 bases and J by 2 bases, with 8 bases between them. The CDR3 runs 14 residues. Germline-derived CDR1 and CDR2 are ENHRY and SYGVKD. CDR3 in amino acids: CAISESEGTYEQYF. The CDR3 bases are TGTGCCATCAGTGAGTCGGAGGGGACCTACGAGCAGTACTTC.

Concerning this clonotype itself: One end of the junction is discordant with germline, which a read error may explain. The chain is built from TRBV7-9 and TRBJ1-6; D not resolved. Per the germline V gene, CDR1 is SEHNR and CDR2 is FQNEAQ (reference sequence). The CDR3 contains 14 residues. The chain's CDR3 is CASSSWADNSPLHF. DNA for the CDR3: TGTGCCAGTAGCTCCTGGGCGGATAATTCACCCCTCCACTTT.

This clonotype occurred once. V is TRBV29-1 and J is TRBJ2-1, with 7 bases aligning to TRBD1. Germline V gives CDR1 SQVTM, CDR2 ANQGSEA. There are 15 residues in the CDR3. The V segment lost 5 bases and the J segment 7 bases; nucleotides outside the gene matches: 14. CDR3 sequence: CSVLGVRGRWNEQFF. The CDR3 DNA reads TGCAGCGTTTTGGGAGTGAGGGGGCGCTGGAATGAGCAGTTCTTC.

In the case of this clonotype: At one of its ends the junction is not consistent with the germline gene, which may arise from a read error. The CDR3 here is CASSLAWGPSSEQYF. The CDR3 region has the DNA TGTGCCAGCAGCTTAGCGTGGGGACCGTCCTCCGAGCAGTACTTC. This sequence joins TRBV7-9 and TRBJ2-7; D may be TRBD1 or TRBD2 (5 bases each). Germline CDR1 SEHNR, CDR2 FQNEAQ (reference sequence). This CDR3 is 15 amino acids long.

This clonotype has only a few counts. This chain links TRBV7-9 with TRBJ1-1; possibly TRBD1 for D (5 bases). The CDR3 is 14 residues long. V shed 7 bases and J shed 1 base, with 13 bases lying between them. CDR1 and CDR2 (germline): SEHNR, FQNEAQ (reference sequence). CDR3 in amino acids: CASTPTGENTEAFF. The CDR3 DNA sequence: TGTGCCAGCACCCCCACGGGGGAGAACACTGAAGCTTTCTTT. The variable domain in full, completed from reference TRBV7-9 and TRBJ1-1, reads DTGVSQNPRHKITKRGQNVTFRCDPISEHNRLYWYRQTLGQGPEFLTYFQNEAQLEKSRLLSDRFSAERPKGSFSTLEIQRTEQGDSAMYLCASTPTGENTEAFFGQGTRLTVV.

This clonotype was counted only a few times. For the CDR3, the DNA is TGCAGTGCTCCAACGGTGGTAGGGGGCTACACCTTC. Protein sequence: CSAPTVVGGYTF. The J gene is TRBJ1-2, the V gene TRBV20-1; D is unresolved. The V end was cut by 5 bases, the J end by 8 bases, with 15 bases between. Germline CDR1 DFQATT, CDR2 SNEGSKA (reference sequence). The CDR3 loop spans 12 amino acids.

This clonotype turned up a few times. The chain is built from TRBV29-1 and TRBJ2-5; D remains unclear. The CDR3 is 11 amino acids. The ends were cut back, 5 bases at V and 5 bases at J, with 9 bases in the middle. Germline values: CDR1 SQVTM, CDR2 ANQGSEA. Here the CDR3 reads CSVKGWETQYF. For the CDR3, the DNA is TGCAGCGTTAAGGGATGGGAGACCCAGTACTTC.

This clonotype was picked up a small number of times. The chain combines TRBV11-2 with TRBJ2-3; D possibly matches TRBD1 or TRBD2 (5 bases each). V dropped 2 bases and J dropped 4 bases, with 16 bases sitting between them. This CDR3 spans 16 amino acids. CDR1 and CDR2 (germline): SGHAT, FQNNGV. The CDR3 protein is CASSLKLGDLADTQYF. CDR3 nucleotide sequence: TGTGCCAGCAGCTTAAAGCTGGGGGATCTTGCAGATACGCAGTATTTT.

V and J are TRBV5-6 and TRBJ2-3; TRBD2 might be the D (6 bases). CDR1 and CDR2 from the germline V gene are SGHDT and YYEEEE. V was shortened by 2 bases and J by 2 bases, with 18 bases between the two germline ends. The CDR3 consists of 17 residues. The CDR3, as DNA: TGTGCCAGCAGCTTTTTGGGACTCACGAAACCCACAGATACGCAGTATTTT. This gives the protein CASSFLGLTKPTDTQYF.

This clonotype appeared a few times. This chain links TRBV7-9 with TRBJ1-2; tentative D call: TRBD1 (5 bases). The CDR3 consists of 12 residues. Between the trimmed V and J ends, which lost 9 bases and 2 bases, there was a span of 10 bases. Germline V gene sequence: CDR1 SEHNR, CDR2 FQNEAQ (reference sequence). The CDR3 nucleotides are TGTGCCAGAAAACGGGGCAACTATGGCTACACCTTC. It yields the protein CARKRGNYGYTF.

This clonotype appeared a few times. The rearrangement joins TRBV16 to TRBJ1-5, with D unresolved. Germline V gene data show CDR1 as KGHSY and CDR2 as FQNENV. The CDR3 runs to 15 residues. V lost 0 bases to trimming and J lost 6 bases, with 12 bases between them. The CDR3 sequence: CASSQSWLGLQPQHF. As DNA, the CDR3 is TGTGCCAGCAGCCAATCATGGTTAGGGCTTCAGCCCCAGCATTTT.

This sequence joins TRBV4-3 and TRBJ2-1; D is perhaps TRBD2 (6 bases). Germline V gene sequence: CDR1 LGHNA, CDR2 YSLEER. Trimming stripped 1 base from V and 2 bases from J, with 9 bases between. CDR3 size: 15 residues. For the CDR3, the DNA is TGCGCCAGCAGCCAAGTGCGGGGACCCTACAATGAGCAGTTCTTC. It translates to CASSQVRGPYNEQFF.